The 28 T cell receptor beta chains presented below share a single source sample, sequenced in a study of technical replicates of blood from several donors. Only in-frame clones appear in the TCRdb table, and some are missing; sequencing was by immunoSEQ multiplex PCR. Of tens of thousands of clones detected, 90% to 95% appear once; the ten largest clones hold around 0.25%. The sample comprised T cells isolated from PBMCs. Receptors were obtained from a human donor in good health.

This rearrangement joins TRBV14 to TRBJ2-7; 11 bases are a match to TRBD2. The germline V gene has CDR1 SGHDN and CDR2 FVKESK. The trim removed 0 bases at V and 5 bases at J, leaving 6 bases unmatched. The CDR3 consists of 16 residues. This chain's CDR3 is CASSQDLAGGRDEQYF. The CDR3 DNA follows: TGTGCCAGCAGCCAAGATTTAGCGGGAGGGCGGGACGAGCAGTACTTC.

The CDR3 sequence is CASSSDWTEAFF. In nucleotides, the CDR3 is TGTGCCAGCAGCTCGGACTGGACTGAAGCTTTCTTT. This rearrangement joins TRBV7-8 to TRBJ1-1, with D unresolved. Germline V CDR1 and CDR2: SGHVS, FQNEAQ. Trimming removed 4 bases from V and 5 bases from J, with 8 bases in between. The CDR3 length is 12 residues.

This sequence joins TRBV19 and TRBJ1-6; D is perhaps TRBD1 (6 bases). The V end lost 5 bases, the J end lost 0 bases, and 11 bases lay between the germline ends. Per germline, CDR1 LNHDA and CDR2 SQIVND (reference sequence). CDR3 length: 16 residues. The CDR3 region is CASSFRGGSYNSPLHF. The CDR3 DNA sequence: TGTGCCAGTAGTTTCAGGGGTGGCTCCTATAATTCACCCCTCCACTTT.

This chain connects TRBV6-1 to TRBJ2-1, with D unresolved. The CDR3 covers 14 residues. Trimming removed 11 bases at V and 4 bases at J, with 18 bases between. Per germline, CDR1 MNHNS and CDR2 SASEGT. The CDR3 region has the DNA TGTGCCGCCAGTCGCAATATCAATTACAATGAGCAGTTCTTC. It is translated as CAASRNINYNEQFF.

This clone appeared once. This sequence joins TRBV7-2 and TRBJ1-1; 7 nucleotides align to TRBD1. V lost 5 bases to trimming and J lost 0 bases; unmatched junction nucleotides: 6. CDR3 length: 15 residues. Germline CDR1 reads SGHTA; CDR2 reads FQGNSA. In DNA, the CDR3 is TGTGCCAGCAGCCCGTGGACAGGATTGAACACTGAAGCTTTCTTT. Amino acid sequence: CASSPWTGLNTEAFF.

The CDR3 is CASSLAGRGPEAFF. The CDR3 bases are TGCGCCAGCAGCTTGGCCGGGAGGGGCCCTGAAGCTTTCTTT. The chain links TRBV5-1 to TRBJ1-1, with D perhaps matching TRBD1 (5 bases). In germline, CDR1 is SGHRS, CDR2 YFSETQ. Trimming took 0 bases from V and 6 from J, leaving 12 bases between them. The CDR3 runs to 14 residues.

This chain uses TRBV5-3 with TRBJ1-1; 10 positions agree with TRBD1. TRBV5-3 belongs to the ORF category, with a function that is uncertain. V lost 5 bases and J lost 0; bases outside the gene matches: 13. The CDR3 extends over 18 amino acids. In DNA, the CDR3 is TGTGCCAGAAGAGGGCCGGGACAGGGGAAATTAATGAACACTGAAGCTTTCTTT. Encoded protein: CARRGPGQGKLMNTEAFF.

V and J are TRBV5-4 and TRBJ2-3, with 10 bases aligning to TRBD1. Looked up from germline, CDR1 is SGHNT and CDR2 is YYREEE (reference sequence). V lost 2 bases, J lost 5 bases, and 5 bases stayed unmatched. The CDR3 contains 15 residues. The CDR3 DNA reads as TGTGCCAGCAGCTTTGAGACAGGGGGCTTAGATACGCAGTATTTT. Amino acid sequence: CASSFETGGLDTQYF.

The V gene is TRBV5-4, the J gene TRBJ1-5, with 9 bases aligning to TRBD1. The CDR3 spans 18 residues. Germline trimming cut 1 base from V and 0 bases from J; bases unmatched to any gene: 8. In germline, CDR1 is SGHNT, CDR2 YYREEE (reference sequence). The CDR3 nucleotides read TGTGCCAGCAGCTTGAGCCCCGGGACAGGGTTTAGCAATCAGCCCCAGCATTTT. This translates into CASSLSPGTGFSNQPQHF.

V usage is TRBV19 and J usage is TRBJ2-7; 11 bases map to TRBD2. V lost 5 bases to trimming and J lost 4 bases; unmatched junction nucleotides: 7. Germline V lookup: CDR1 LNHDA, CDR2 SQIVND (reference sequence). The CDR3 spans 15 residues. The CDR3 nucleotides read TGTGCCAGTAGTTCCCTAGCGGGAGGCCCATACGAGCAGTACTTC. Amino acids: CASSSLAGGPYEQYF.

This chain connects TRBV11-2 to TRBJ2-3; a possible D gene is TRBD2 (5 bases). The CDR3 extends over 18 amino acids. Deletions cut 4 bases from V and 3 bases from J, with 23 bases between. The V gene's germline CDR1 is SGHAT and CDR2 FQNNGV. CDR3 sequence reads: CASSSRLSSARLTDTQYF. For the CDR3, the DNA is TGTGCCAGCAGCTCCCGACTCAGTAGCGCGAGGCTAACAGATACGCAGTATTTT.

The chain recombines TRBV5-6 with TRBJ2-7; 10 positions match TRBD1. The CDR3 contains 16 residues. CDR1 is SGHDT and CDR2 is YYEEEE in the germline V gene. The V segment lost 0 bases and the J segment 5 bases; nucleotides outside the gene matches: 8. CDR3 amino acids: CASSLEVGTGAHEQYF. For the CDR3, the DNA is TGTGCCAGCAGCTTGGAGGTCGGGACAGGGGCTCACGAGCAGTACTTC. The entire variable domain, with the rest obtained from reference TRBV5-6 and TRBJ2-7, is as follows: DAGVTQSPTHLIKTRGQQVTLRCSPKSGHDTVSWYQQALGQGPQFIFQYYEEEERQRGNFPDRFSGHQFPNYSSELNVNALLLGDSALYLCASSLEVGTGAHEQYFGPGTRLTVT.

V is TRBV4-2 and J is TRBJ1-4; D unresolved. V was shortened by 1 base and J by 0 bases, with 9 bases between the two germline ends. Per germline, CDR1 LGHNA and CDR2 YNFKEQ. This CDR3 region has 16 residues. The CDR3 loop is CASSQGGRSTNEKLFF. The CDR3 DNA reads as TGTGCCAGCAGCCAAGGAGGTCGGTCAACTAATGAAAAACTGTTTTTT.

The rearrangement links TRBV11-2 to TRBJ2-1; a possible D gene is TRBD1 (5 bases). CDR1 is SGHAT and CDR2 is FQNNGV in the germline V gene. Trimming left V 3 bases short and J 0 bases short, with 9 bases between. The CDR3 length is 15 residues. CDR3 sequence reads: CASSFRGLSYNEQFF. In DNA, the CDR3 is TGTGCCAGCAGCTTTAGGGGTCTCTCCTACAATGAGCAGTTCTTC. Looking up the rest from reference TRBV11-2 and TRBJ2-1 gives the full variable domain: EAGVAQSPRYKIIEKRQSVAFWCNPISGHATLYWYQQILGQGPKLLIQFQNNGVVDDSQLPKDRFSAERLKGVDSTLKIQPAKLEDSAVYLCASSFRGLSYNEQFFGPGTRLTVL.

The rearrangement uses TRBV6-1 and TRBJ2-7, with TRBD2 matching over 8 bases. CDR1 and CDR2 (germline): MNHNS, SASEGT. The CDR3 covers 14 residues. After removal of 5 bases from V and 3 bases from J, the junction contained 6 bases not matched to a gene. CDR3: CASSIGTSFYEQYF. CDR3 bases: TGTGCCAGCAGTATAGGGACTAGTTTCTACGAGCAGTACTTC.

This chain connects TRBV30 to TRBJ2-7; TRBD2 is a possible D gene (5 bases). Germline V gene data show CDR1 as GTSNPN and CDR2 as SVGIG (reference sequence). There are 12 residues in the CDR3. Trimming removed 4 bases at V and 8 bases at J, with 15 bases between. CDR3 in DNA: TGTGCCTGGACCGTCGGGGTCAGGCAGCAGTACTTC. Translation gives CAWTVGVRQQYF.

The chain recombines TRBV10-1 with TRBJ2-1; D might be TRBD2 (6 bases). From germline, CDR1 is WNHNN and CDR2 SYGVQD (reference sequence). The CDR3 has 13 amino acids. V was shortened by 8 bases and J by 8 bases, with 16 bases between the two germline ends. CDR3: CASAEAGLDEQFF. DNA for the CDR3: TGCGCCAGCGCCGAGGCGGGATTGGATGAGCAGTTCTTC.

The rearrangement links TRBV27 to TRBJ2-4, with TRBD2 identical over 10 bases. In germline, CDR1 is MNHEY, CDR2 SMNVEV (reference sequence). The CDR3 totals 14 residues. Losses at the gene ends were 6 bases for V and 6 bases for J; bases not matched to a gene: 5. DNA of the CDR3: TGTGCCAGCAGCAGCGGGAGGGGTAGAAACATTCAGTACTTC. Translated: CASSSGRGRNIQYF.

V gene TRBV5-1 combines with J gene TRBJ2-3; no clear D. There are 14 residues in the CDR3. Trimming removed 4 bases at V and 4 bases at J, with 13 bases between. Per germline, CDR1 SGHRS and CDR2 YFSETQ. The CDR3 region has the DNA TGCGCCAGCAGCCGAGAGATCAATTCAGATACGCAGTATTTT. The encoded protein is CASSREINSDTQYF.

V gene TRBV5-1 combines with J gene TRBJ2-3; 11 nucleotides line up with TRBD2. Germline CDR1 is SGHRS and CDR2 is YFSETQ. This CDR3 has 15 residues. Trimming took 4 bases from V and 5 from J; bases not matched to a gene: 6. The CDR3 spells CASSRTSGGRDTQYF. CDR3 DNA sequence: TGCGCCAGCAGCCGAACTAGCGGGGGACGAGATACGCAGTATTTT. Looking up the rest from reference TRBV5-1 and TRBJ2-3 gives the full variable domain: KAGVTQTPRYLIKTRGQQVTLSCSPISGHRSVSWYQQTPGQGLQFLFEYFSETQRNKGNFPGRFSGRQFSNSRSEMNVSTLELGDSALYLCASSRTSGGRDTQYFGPGTRLTVL.

This clone came up once. V usage is TRBV6-5 and J usage is TRBJ2-7; D perhaps matches TRBD1 (6 bases). The CDR3 contains 14 residues. The V end was cut by 5 bases, the J end by 1 base, with 12 bases between. The germline CDR1 and CDR2 sequences are MNHEY and SVGAGI. CDR3 in amino acids: CASSDRDNSYEQYF. In DNA form, the CDR3 reads TGTGCCAGCAGTGACCGGGACAATTCCTACGAGCAGTACTTC.

The J gene is TRBJ1-1, the V gene TRBV2; D is perhaps TRBD1 (5 bases). The CDR3 sequence is 13 residues long. V lost 11 bases and J 3 bases, leaving 16 bases between the germline ends. From germline, CDR1 is SNHLY and CDR2 FYNNEI. The CDR3 protein is CAYTWGGDTEAFF. CDR3 coding DNA: TGTGCCTACACCTGGGGGGGGGACACTGAAGCTTTCTTT. Variable domain in full (rest from reference TRBV2 and TRBJ1-1): EPEVTQTPSHQVTQMGQEVILRCVPISNHLYFYWYRQILGQKVEFLVSFYNNEISEKSEIFDDQFSVERPDGSNFTLKIRSTKLEDSAMYFCAYTWGGDTEAFFGQGTRLTVV.

The V call is TRBV2, the J call TRBJ2-5, with D maybe TRBD2 (5 bases). Germline lookup yields CDR1 SNHLY and CDR2 FYNNEI. This CDR3 region has 13 residues. V lost 5 bases and J lost 7, with 14 bases in between. CDR3 DNA sequence: TGTGCCAGCAGTCGACACTTGGCGGGGACCCAGTACTTC. Amino acid sequence: CASSRHLAGTQYF.

The chain couples TRBV4-2 to TRBJ2-4, with D possibly being TRBD1 (5 bases). Trimming removed 0 bases from V and 6 bases from J, with 12 bases in between. The CDR3 runs to 15 residues. Germline V CDR1 and CDR2: LGHNA, YNFKEQ. The CDR3 bases are TGTGCCAGCAGCCAAGACAGGGTCTCTAGAAACATTCAGTACTTC. Residues: CASSQDRVSRNIQYF.

The J gene is TRBJ1-1, the V gene TRBV5-1; tentatively, D is TRBD1 (6 bases). The CDR3 is 14 amino acids. CDR1 is SGHRS, CDR2 YFSETQ, per germline. With 3 bases removed from V and 2 bases from J, the gap between germline ends came to 11 bases. CDR3 sequence: CASSSDSSNTEAFF. DNA for the CDR3: TGCGCCAGCAGCTCGGACAGCTCCAACACTGAAGCTTTCTTT.

The rearrangement joins TRBV4-1 to TRBJ2-7, with 12 bases fitting TRBD2. V dropped 3 bases and J dropped 2; count of bases not matched to a gene: 5. Germline V CDR1 and CDR2: MGHRA, YSYEKL. The CDR3 sequence is 16 residues long. The CDR3, as DNA: TGCGCCAGCAGCCATACACTAGCGGGAGGCCCCTACGAGCAGTACTTC. The encoded protein is CASSHTLAGGPYEQYF.

The V call is TRBV7-9, the J call TRBJ1-2; TRBD1 matches 10 bases. This CDR3 has 17 amino acids. V was clipped by 4 bases and J by 6 bases; unmatched bases: 14. From germline, CDR1 is SEHNR and CDR2 FQNEAQ (reference sequence). CDR3 region: CASSSRDRGSEVHGYTF. The CDR3 bases are TGTGCCAGCAGCTCCCGGGACAGGGGATCGGAAGTTCATGGCTACACCTTC. Using reference TRBV7-9 and TRBJ1-2 for the parts outside the CDR3, the full variable domain is DTGVSQNPRHKITKRGQNVTFRCDPISEHNRLYWYRQTLGQGPEFLTYFQNEAQLEKSRLLSDRFSAERPKGSFSTLEIQRTEQGDSAMYLCASSSRDRGSEVHGYTFGSGTRLTVV.

The chain uses TRBV29-1 and TRBJ1-3; possible D gene TRBD1, 6 bases. Germline CDR1 and CDR2: SQVTM and ANQGSEA. CDR3 length: 14 amino acids. The CDR3 is CSAGDRGSGNTIYF. DNA for the CDR3: TGCAGTGCAGGGGACCGAGGCTCTGGAAACACCATATATTTT.